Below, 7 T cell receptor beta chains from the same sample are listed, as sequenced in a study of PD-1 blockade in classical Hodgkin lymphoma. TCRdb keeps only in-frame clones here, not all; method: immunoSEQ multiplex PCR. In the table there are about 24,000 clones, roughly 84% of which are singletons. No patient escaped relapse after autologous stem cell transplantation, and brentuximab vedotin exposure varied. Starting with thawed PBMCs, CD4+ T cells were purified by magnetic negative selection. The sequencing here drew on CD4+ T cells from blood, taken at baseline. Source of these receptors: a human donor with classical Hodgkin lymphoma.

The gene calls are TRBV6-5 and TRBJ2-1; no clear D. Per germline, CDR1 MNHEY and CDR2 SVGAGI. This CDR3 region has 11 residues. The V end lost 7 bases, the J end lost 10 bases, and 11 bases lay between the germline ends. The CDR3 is CASTSRREQFF. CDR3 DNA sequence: TGTGCCAGCACCTCGAGGCGGGAGCAGTTCTTC.

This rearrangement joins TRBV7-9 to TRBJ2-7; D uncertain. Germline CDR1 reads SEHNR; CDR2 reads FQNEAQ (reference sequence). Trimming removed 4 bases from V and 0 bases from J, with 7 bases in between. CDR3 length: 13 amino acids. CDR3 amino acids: CASSWTFSYEQYF. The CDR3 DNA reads TGTGCCAGCAGCTGGACGTTCTCCTACGAGCAGTACTTC.

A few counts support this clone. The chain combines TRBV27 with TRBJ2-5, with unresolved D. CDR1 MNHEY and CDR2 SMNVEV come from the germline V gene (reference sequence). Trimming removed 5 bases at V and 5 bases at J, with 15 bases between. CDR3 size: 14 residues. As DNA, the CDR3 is TGTGCCAGCAGTCGTGCCAGGAGTAGGGAGACCCAGTACTTC. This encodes CASSRARSRETQYF.

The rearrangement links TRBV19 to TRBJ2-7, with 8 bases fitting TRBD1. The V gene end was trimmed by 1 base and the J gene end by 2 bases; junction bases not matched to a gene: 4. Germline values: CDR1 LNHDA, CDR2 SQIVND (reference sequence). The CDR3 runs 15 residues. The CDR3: CASSIVAGGPYEQYF. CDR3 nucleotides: TGTGCCAGTAGTATAGTGGCAGGGGGCCCCTACGAGCAGTACTTC.

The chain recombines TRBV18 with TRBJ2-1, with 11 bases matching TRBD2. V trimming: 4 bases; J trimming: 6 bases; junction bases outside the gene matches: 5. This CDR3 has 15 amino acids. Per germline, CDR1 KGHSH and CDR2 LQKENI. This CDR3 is CASSLTSGGGNEQFF. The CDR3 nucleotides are TGTGCCAGCTCACTTACTAGCGGGGGAGGCAATGAGCAGTTCTTC.

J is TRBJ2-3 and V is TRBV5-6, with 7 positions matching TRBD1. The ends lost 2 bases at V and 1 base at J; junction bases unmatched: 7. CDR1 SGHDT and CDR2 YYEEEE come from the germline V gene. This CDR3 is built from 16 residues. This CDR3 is CASSLRGGQGTDTQYF. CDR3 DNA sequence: TGTGCCAGCAGCTTAAGAGGTGGACAGGGCACAGATACGCAGTATTTT.

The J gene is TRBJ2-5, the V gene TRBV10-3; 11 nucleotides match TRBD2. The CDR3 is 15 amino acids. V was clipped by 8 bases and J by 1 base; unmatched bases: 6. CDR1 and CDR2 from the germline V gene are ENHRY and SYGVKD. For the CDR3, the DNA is TGTGCCATCGGGGTAGCGGGGGGGCGCCAAGAGACCCAGTACTTC. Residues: CAIGVAGGRQETQYF.